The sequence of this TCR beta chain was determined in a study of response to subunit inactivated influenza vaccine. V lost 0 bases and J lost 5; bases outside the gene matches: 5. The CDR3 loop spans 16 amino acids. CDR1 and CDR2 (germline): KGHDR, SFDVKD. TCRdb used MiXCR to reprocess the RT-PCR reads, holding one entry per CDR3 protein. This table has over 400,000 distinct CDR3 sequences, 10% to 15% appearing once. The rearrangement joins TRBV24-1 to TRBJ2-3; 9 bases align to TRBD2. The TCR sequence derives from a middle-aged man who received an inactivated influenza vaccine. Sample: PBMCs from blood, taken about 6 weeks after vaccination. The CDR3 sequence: CATSDLVAGAGDTQYF. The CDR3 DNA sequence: TGTGCCACCAGTGATTTGGTAGCGGGAGCAGGAGATACGCAGTATTTT.